This TCR beta chain was recorded in a study of shared clonotypes between healthy human individuals. The study, taken as a whole, reports: In this cohort, only blood was sampled, and tissue repertoires likely differ. Read depth was anticipated to influence clonotype sharing among donors.

A word on this clone: No antigen is known for it.

CD8 cells regarded as naive lacked CD45RO, were positively chosen for CCR7, and omitted terminally differentiated effector memory CD45RA+ cells. All of the donors resided in Nashville, Tennessee, and each was a Caucasian adult. The CDR3 is made up of 13 amino acids. The germline V and J ends were trimmed by 1 base and 6 bases, with 7 bases remaining between them. Germline values: CDR1 SGDLS, CDR2 YYNGEE. Using immunoSEQ multiplex PCR, the repertoire was profiled, and TCRdb retains in-frame clones only, with some absent. Found here are approximately 2,200,000 clones, about 93% of them singletons; the top ten hold 1.5% to 2%.

Sequenced material: naive CD8+ T cells from PBMCs. The chain employs TRBV9 and TRBJ2-2; D unclear. The receptor's source is a man between 18 and 29 years old in good health. Some clones in this sample may be carry-over from other donors' samples. In nucleotides, the CDR3 is TGTGCCAGCAGCGTATTCCCGGCCGGGGAGCTGTTTTTT. As protein: CASSVFPAGELFF.